These 22 T cell receptor beta chains were all obtained from the same sample, sequenced in a study of technical replicates of blood from several donors. Some clones are missing from TCRdb's copy, which holds only in-frame ones; the method was immunoSEQ multiplex PCR. Among nearly 70,000 clones listed, just over 90% were seen once. Sequencing used PBMCs. The receptor set was obtained from a human donor in good health. Some clones in this sample may be carry-over from other donors' samples.

This rearrangement joins TRBV7-8 to TRBJ2-1, with TRBD1 matching over 7 bases. Germline loops: CDR1 SGHVS, CDR2 FQNEAQ. CDR3 length: 18 amino acids. V lost 7 bases to trimming and J lost 0 bases; unmatched junction nucleotides: 15. The CDR3 spells CASTLRAVGTASYNEQFF. The CDR3 DNA reads as TGTGCCAGCACCCTAAGGGCGGTCGGGACAGCCTCCTACAATGAGCAGTTCTTC.

The gene calls are TRBV4-1 and TRBJ2-3; TRBD2 agrees at 9 bases. Looked up from germline, CDR1 is MGHRA and CDR2 is YSYEKL. V was pared by 3 bases and J by 2 bases, with 12 bases of the junction left unmatched. The CDR3 consists of 18 residues. The CDR3 region has the DNA TGCGCCAGCAGCCAGGACTCCGGACTAGCGTGGTACACAGATACGCAGTATTTT. Translation gives CASSQDSGLAWYTDTQYF.

As regards this clone: Other nucleotide sequences from this sample produce the same CDR3. This chain uses TRBV6-6 with TRBJ2-7; 7 bases agree with TRBD1. Germline loops: CDR1 MNHNY, CDR2 SVGAGI (reference sequence). This CDR3 is built from 16 residues. Losses at the gene ends were 0 bases for V and 0 bases for J; bases not matched to a gene: 5. The chain's CDR3 is CASSYSRQGPSYEQYF. DNA of the CDR3: TGTGCCAGCAGTTACTCGAGACAGGGACCCTCCTACGAGCAGTACTTC.

Here the CDR3 DNA reads TGTGCCAGCAGCCAGGGACAGGGGTTTAATCAGCCCCAGCATTTT. Residues: CASSQGQGFNQPQHF. The genes are TRBV9 and TRBJ1-5; 10 positions agree with TRBD1. CDR1 is SGDLS, CDR2 YYNGEE, per germline. CDR3 length: 15 residues. V lost 4 bases, J lost 4 bases, and 5 bases stayed unmatched.

The genes are TRBV5-8 and TRBJ2-5, with a possible D match to TRBD2 (5 bases). Germline values: CDR1 SGHTS, CDR2 YDEGEE. The CDR3 loop spans 14 amino acids. Trimming removed 0 bases from V and 5 bases from J, with 11 bases in between. CDR3 loop: CASSLEGGWETQYF. The DNA for the CDR3 is TGTGCCAGCAGCTTGGAGGGCGGGTGGGAGACCCAGTACTTC.

The chain has TRBV18 and TRBJ2-3; TRBD2 aligns across 11 bases. CDR1 and CDR2 (germline): KGHSH, LQKENI. The CDR3 length is 16 residues. The V gene end was trimmed by 3 bases and the J gene end by 3 bases; junction bases not matched to a gene: 5. The CDR3 loop reads CASSPVAGGPTDTQYF. The CDR3 DNA follows: TGTGCCAGCTCACCTGTAGCGGGAGGGCCAACAGATACGCAGTATTTT.

This clone was detected only a few times. The rearrangement uses TRBV19 and TRBJ2-1, with TRBD2 matching over 11 bases. Trimming took 9 bases from V and 10 from J; bases not matched to a gene: 8. CDR1 and CDR2 (germline): LNHDA, SQIVND (reference sequence). The CDR3 is 13 residues long. CDR3 in DNA: TGTGCCAGCAGCTGGGTAGCGGGGGGGGAGCAGTTCTTC. Amino acid sequence: CASSWVAGGEQFF.

The V call is TRBV29-1, the J call TRBJ2-1, with TRBD2 matching 15 bases. This CDR3 has 17 amino acids. J gave up 0 bases and V 7 bases, and 7 bases lay outside the gene matches. Germline-derived CDR1 and CDR2 are SQVTM and ANQGSEA. The CDR3 spells CSAAGLAGGSSYNEQFF. The CDR3 region has the DNA TGCAGCGCCGCGGGACTAGCGGGGGGAAGCTCCTACAATGAGCAGTTCTTC.

This chain uses TRBV9 with TRBJ2-1, with 10 bases matching TRBD2. This CDR3 spans 15 amino acids. Germline CDR1 reads SGDLS; CDR2 reads YYNGEE. The V segment lost 2 bases and the J segment 7 bases; nucleotides outside the gene matches: 6. CDR3 DNA: TGTGCCAGCAGCGTTAGCGGGGGGCCAGGGAATGAGCAGTTCTTC. Its protein is CASSVSGGPGNEQFF.

Only one count was recorded for this clone. This chain joins TRBV19 and TRBJ2-2; D gene ambiguous. The CDR3 runs to 18 residues. The V end lost 3 bases, the J end lost 1 base, and 18 bases lay between the germline ends. CDR1 is LNHDA and CDR2 is SQIVND in the germline V gene (reference sequence). Here the CDR3 reads CASSMMSGLSGNTGELFF. The CDR3 nucleotides read TGTGCCAGTAGTATGATGTCTGGGCTCTCAGGGAACACCGGGGAGCTGTTTTTT. The variable domain in full, completed from reference TRBV19 and TRBJ2-2, reads DGGITQSPKYLFRKEGQNVTLSCEQNLNHDAMYWYRQDPGQGLRLIYYSQIVNDFQKGDIAEGYSVSREKKESFPLTVTSAQKNPTAFYLCASSMMSGLSGNTGELFFGEGSRLTVL.

The rearrangement links TRBV4-3 to TRBJ1-4; 11 nucleotides match TRBD1. Germline loops: CDR1 LGHNA, CDR2 YSLEER. V gave up 4 bases and J gave up 0 bases; unmatched junction bases: 10. There are 19 residues in the CDR3. CDR3 protein: CASSRRNPGQGATNEKLFF. The CDR3 nucleotides read TGCGCCAGCAGCCGGAGAAACCCGGGACAGGGGGCAACTAATGAAAAACTGTTTTTT.

This chain joins TRBV27 and TRBJ2-7; TRBD2 matches at 13 bases. Unmatched junction bases numbered 9, after V lost 2 bases and J lost 2 bases. There are 18 residues in the CDR3. CDR1 MNHEY and CDR2 SMNVEV come from the germline V gene (reference sequence). The CDR3 coding sequence is TGTGCCAGCAGTTTACGGTGGACTAGCGGGGGTCGCGCCTACGAGCAGTACTTC. It codes for CASSLRWTSGGRAYEQYF.

The chain carries TRBV6-6 and TRBJ2-5; D ambiguous. The CDR3 has 12 residues. Germline CDR1 reads MNHNY; CDR2 reads SVGAGI (reference sequence). V was pared by 6 bases and J by 5 bases, with 10 bases between. The CDR3 is CASRSQAETQYF. The CDR3 bases are TGTGCCAGCAGGTCCCAGGCGGAGACCCAGTACTTC.

This chain joins TRBV11-2 and TRBJ1-3; D is unresolved. The CDR3 sequence is 14 residues long. V dropped 3 bases and J dropped 10 bases, with 16 bases sitting between them. CDR1 is SGHAT, CDR2 FQNNGV, per germline. This chain's CDR3 is CASSLWQAGRTIYF. The CDR3 DNA follows: TGTGCCAGCAGCTTGTGGCAGGCGGGAAGGACCATATATTTT. The full variable domain, in which reference TRBV11-2 and TRBJ1-3 provide the parts outside the CDR3, is EAGVAQSPRYKIIEKRQSVAFWCNPISGHATLYWYQQILGQGPKLLIQFQNNGVVDDSQLPKDRFSAERLKGVDSTLKIQPAKLEDSAVYLCASSLWQAGRTIYFGEGSWLTVV.

The chain uses TRBV4-2 and TRBJ2-3; the match to TRBD1 covers 8 bases. The CDR3 sequence is 20 residues long. The germline gives CDR1 LGHNA, CDR2 YNFKEQ. The ends lost 4 bases at V and 3 bases at J; junction bases unmatched: 21. CDR3 region: CASSLTIGDRKYSLTDTQYF. CDR3 DNA: TGTGCCAGCAGCCTAACAATAGGGGACAGGAAGTATTCCCTAACAGATACGCAGTATTTT.

This chain connects TRBV5-8 to TRBJ2-3; a weak D match, TRBD1 (7 bases). The CDR3 runs to 14 residues. Trimming cost V 0 bases and J 5 bases, with 10 bases left between them. Germline-derived CDR1 and CDR2 are SGHTS and YDEGEE. The CDR3 sequence is CASSLEQGGDTQYF. The CDR3 DNA follows: TGTGCCAGCAGCTTGGAGCAGGGGGGAGATACGCAGTATTTT.

This chain uses TRBV4-3 with TRBJ2-7; no clear D. CDR1 and CDR2 from the germline V gene are LGHNA and YSLEER. V was trimmed by 2 bases and J by 0 bases, leaving 8 bases between them. The CDR3 sequence is 14 residues long. The CDR3: CASSQRQDSYEQYF. As DNA, the CDR3 is TGCGCCAGCAGCCAACGGCAGGACTCCTACGAGCAGTACTTC.

The V gene is TRBV4-3, the J gene TRBJ1-4, with 10 nucleotides matching TRBD1. CDR1 and CDR2 from the germline V gene are LGHNA and YSLEER. The CDR3 length is 15 residues. Trimming cost V 3 bases and J 2 bases; bases outside gene matches: 0. CDR3 DNA sequence: TGCGCCAGCAGCCAGGACAGGGGGACTAATGAAAAACTGTTTTTT. Its translation is CASSQDRGTNEKLFF.

V usage is TRBV2 and J usage is TRBJ2-5, with D hard to call. Germline V gene data show CDR1 as SNHLY and CDR2 as FYNNEI. The CDR3 is 14 amino acids. The V end lost 2 bases, the J end lost 2 bases, and 9 bases lay between the germline ends. The CDR3 sequence: CASSERTYQETQYF. The CDR3 DNA follows: TGTGCCAGCAGTGAAAGAACTTATCAAGAGACCCAGTACTTC.

The V gene is TRBV7-6, the J gene TRBJ2-5; TRBD1 aligns across 11 bases. Germline assignment: CDR1 SGHVS and CDR2 FNYEAQ. The CDR3 runs to 16 residues. Losses at the gene ends were 5 bases for V and 4 bases for J; bases not matched to a gene: 9. CDR3 in DNA: TGTGCCAGCAGCCCTGTCCCGGACAGGGGGCGAGAGACCCAGTACTTC. Translated: CASSPVPDRGRETQYF.

The chain recombines TRBV7-2 with TRBJ2-7, with 8 bases that match TRBD2. CDR3 size: 15 residues. Germline V gene data show CDR1 as SGHTA and CDR2 as FQGNSA. The V segment lost 6 bases and the J segment 0 bases; nucleotides outside the gene matches: 7. Written as DNA, the CDR3 is TGTGCCAGCAGAGAAAGCGGGAGACCCTCCTACGAGCAGTACTTC. Protein: CASRESGRPSYEQYF.

This sequence joins TRBV7-6 and TRBJ1-4, with TRBD1 as a possible D gene (5 bases). CDR1 and CDR2 from the germline V gene are SGHVS and FNYEAQ. The CDR3 length is 17 residues. V lost 5 bases to trimming and J lost 5 bases, with 21 bases between them. CDR3 nucleotides: TGTGCCAGCAGCCCAGTCGGGGGGAGACGAGAAAATGAAAAACTGTTTTTT. The encoded protein is CASSPVGGRRENEKLFF.